Presented here are 17 T cell receptor gamma chains from one specimen sequenced in a study of γδ T cells in repeated Plasmodium falciparum infection. TCRdb applied CATT to the multiplex PCR reads for clone calling. The sample lists some 30,000 gamma-chain clones; 1.4% were seen once. Gammadelta T cells were flow-sorted from PBMC into Vgamma9/Vdelta2+ and Vdelta2-negative populations for bulk analysis. The sample was gamma-delta T cells from blood. The receptors here all came from a pool of human donors (malaria-infected and uninfected, not separated).

Ten or more counts support this clone. The same CDR3 is also encoded by other DNA sequences in this sample. The chain uses TRGV4 and TRGJ1 or TRGJ2. The CDR3 contains 13 residues. CDR1 EGSTGY and CDR2 YDSYTSSV come from the germline V gene. The ends lost 3 bases at V and 3 bases at J; junction bases unmatched: 5. The CDR3 protein is CATWDLFYYKKLF. CDR3 nucleotides: TGTGCCACCTGGGATCTCTTTTATTATAAGAAACTCTTT.

This clone was found many times. The rearrangement links TRGV4 to TRGJ1 or TRGJ2. This CDR3 is 12 amino acids long. The germline CDR1 and CDR2 sequences are EGSTGY and YDSYTSSV. V was clipped by 1 base and J by 12 bases; unmatched bases: 9. CDR3 region: CATWDGRWGKLF. In DNA, the CDR3 is TGTGCCACCTGGGATGGAAGGTGGGGGAAACTCTTT.

As regards this clone: The translation of this DNA and the TCRdb protein of a much larger clone differ at residue 7, probably owing to a read error; the protein shown here is translated from the DNA. The chain carries TRGV3 and TRGJ1 or TRGJ2. No J segment appears in TCRdb, so it was assigned here by matching the sequence to germline. V trimming: 5 bases; J trimming: 10 bases; junction bases outside the gene matches: 11. The CDR3 totals 12 residues. Germline V lookup: CDR1 VTNTFY, CDR2 YDVSTARD (reference sequence). The CDR3 region is CATWVRTRKKLF. CDR3 nucleotide sequence: TGTGCCACCTGGGTCCGAACCCGAAAGAAACTCTTT.

A remark on this clone: This likely traces to a read error, being one base from a far larger clone. At the DNA level, this CDR3 is encoded by other sequences in the same sample as well. The chain recombines TRGV3 with TRGJP2. Germline CDR1 reads VTNTFY; CDR2 reads YDVSTARD (reference sequence). There are 14 residues in the CDR3. The CDR3 nucleotides are TGTGCCACCTGGGACCATAGTAGTGATTGGATTAAGACGTTT. It encodes CATWDHSSDWIKTF.

This clone came up many times. The V gene is TRGV4, the J gene TRGJ1 or TRGJ2. Germline lookup yields CDR1 EGSTGY and CDR2 YDSYTSSV. The CDR3 extends over 15 amino acids. The V and J ends lost 0 bases and 0 bases, in that order; junction bases with no gene match: 5. The CDR3 region is CATWDGITNYYKKLF. CDR3 DNA sequence: TGTGCCACCTGGGATGGGATCACGAATTATTATAAGAAACTCTTT.

A word on this clone: Given a far larger clone just one base away, this is likely a sequencing read error. Other DNA sequences in this sample translate to the same CDR3. The genes are TRGV2 and TRGJ1 or TRGJ2. As TCRdb names no J gene, one was assigned here on the basis of a DNA match to germline. J lost 1 base, V lost 2 bases, and 5 bases had no gene match. The CDR3 length is 14 residues. Germline CDR1 and CDR2: EGSNGY and YDSYNSKV. The CDR3 DNA follows: TGTGCCACCTGGGACGTAGAAAATTATTATAAGAAACTCTTT. This encodes CATWDVENYYKKLF.

Remarks on this clone: The DNA is omitted, as the CDR3 cannot be located on it reliably, and the CDR3 follows TCRdb's listing. There is no J gene call, but TRGV9 is given as the V gene. The CDR3 region is 19 residues in length, termini included. The germline V gene encodes CDR1 GITISATS and CDR2 ISYDGTV (reference sequence). CDR3 amino acids: CAFGSGIIIRNSLAVEQHF.

This clone was counted many times. TCRdb records a much larger clone's protein for this DNA, with a difference at residue 9 that likely arises from a read error; the protein given is the translation of the DNA. The rearrangement uses TRGV9 and TRGJ1 or TRGJ2. The J gene, not given by TCRdb, was assigned here from a germline match of the nucleotide sequence. This CDR3 spans 13 amino acids. The germline gives CDR1 GITISATS, CDR2 ISYDGTV (reference sequence). The CDR3 reads CALWEDNYCKKLF. The CDR3 nucleotides are TGTGCCTTGTGGGAGGATAATTATTGTAAGAAACTCTTT.

This clone was seen only a few times. The protein recorded in TCRdb matches a much larger clone and deviates from this DNA's translation at residue 2, suggesting a read error; the protein here is obtained by translating the DNA. V gene TRGV8 combines with J gene TRGJ1 or TRGJ2. As TCRdb names no J gene, one was assigned here on the basis of a DNA match to germline. CDR1 is VENAVY and CDR2 is YDSYNSRV in the germline V gene. This CDR3 contains 12 residues. DNA for the CDR3: TGTACCACCTGGGATTTGGGCTATAAGAAACTCTTT. Its translation is CTTWDLGYKKLF.

In this sample, this clone turned up a few times. Only one base separates this from a far larger clonotype, so it likely reflects a read error. The identical CDR3 is also encoded by other nucleotide sequences in the sample. The V gene reported is TRGV9; the J gene is uncalled. The germline V gene encodes CDR1 GITISATS and CDR2 ISYDGTV (reference sequence). CDR3 size: 16 residues. The CDR3 DNA reads as TGTGCCTTGTGGCGTGAGGGAGAGTTGGGCAAAAAAATCAAGGTATTC. Translating it yields CALWREGELGKKIKVF.

This clone has more than one count but fewer than ten. This is likely an artifact of a read error, given a far larger clone one base away. Other DNA sequences in the sample encode the same CDR3. J is TRGJ1 or TRGJ2 and V is TRGV9. The J gene was missing in TCRdb and was found by matching the end of the DNA to germline. The V segment lost 0 bases and the J segment 4 bases; nucleotides outside the gene matches: 6. Germline CDR1 GITISATS, CDR2 ISYDGTV (reference sequence). This CDR3 comprises 14 residues. CDR3 protein: CALWEVHGYYKKLF. In nucleotides, the CDR3 is TGTGCCTTGTGGGAGGTGCACGGGTATTATAAGAAACTCTTT.

This clone was counted at least ten times. This likely reflects a read error, since a far larger clone is one base away. The V gene is TRGV9; the J gene was not called. This CDR3 has 22 residues. Germline values: CDR1 GITISATS, CDR2 ISYDGTV (reference sequence). The CDR3 region is CALWEVQATIQKQELGKKIRVF. The CDR3 DNA reads as TGTGCCTTGTGGGAGGTGCAGGCAACCATCCAGAAACAAGAGTTGGGCAAAAAAATCAGGGTATTT.

This clone came up a few times. Translating this DNA gives a protein that differs at residue 9 from the TCRdb one, which belongs to a much larger clone; a read error is likely, and the protein shown is this translation. The gene calls are TRGV2 and TRGJP2. The J gene was not available in TCRdb and was assigned here by matching the DNA to germline segments. Germline values: CDR1 EGSNGY, CDR2 YDSYNSKV. The CDR3 is 13 amino acids. V gave up 0 bases and J gave up 12 bases; unmatched junction bases: 7. CDR3 residues: CATWDGLDRIKTF. As DNA, the CDR3 is TGTGCCACCTGGGACGGGCTCGATCGGATCAAGACGTTT.

Points on this clone: A read error likely explains why the TCRdb protein, taken from a much larger clone, differs from this DNA's translation at residue 9; the protein shown is translated from the DNA. This chain connects TRGV9 to TRGJP1. Here the J gene was assigned by germline matching of the DNA, as TCRdb has none. The length of the CDR3 is 12 residues. Germline CDR1 and CDR2: GITISATS and ISYDGTV (reference sequence). This CDR3 reads CAFYTTGWSKIF. DNA for the CDR3: TGTGCCTTCTATACCACTGGTTGGTCCAAGATATTT.

This clone showed up just a few times. TCRdb pairs this DNA with a much larger clone's protein that differs at residue 7, likely a read error; the protein shown was translated from the DNA. The CDR3 loop is CAPAPLEYYKKLF. As DNA, the CDR3 is TGTGCCCCAGCCCCACTAGAATATTATAAGAAACTCTTT. The rearrangement joins TRGV8 to TRGJ1 or TRGJ2. V was clipped by 12 bases and J by 4 bases; unmatched bases: 15. Germline V gives CDR1 VENAVY, CDR2 YDSYNSRV. The CDR3 runs 13 residues.

In the case of this clone: The TCRdb protein comes from a much larger clone and disagrees with this DNA's translation at residue 11, likely due to a read error; the protein given here is derived from the DNA. The V gene corresponds to TRGV9; no J gene was called. Per the germline V gene, CDR1 is GITISATS and CDR2 is ISYDGTV (reference sequence). The CDR3 is 13 amino acids. CDR3 DNA sequence: TGTGCCTTGTGGGACTCGGCTTATTATAAGAACCTCTTT. Its translation: CALWDSAYYKNLF.

As concerns this clone: TCRdb assigns this DNA the protein of a much larger clone, which departs from its translation at residue 9; this likely reflects a read error, and the protein shown comes from translating the DNA. The chain recombines TRGV8 with TRGJP2. TCRdb does not report a J gene; here it was assigned by matching the DNA to germline references. The CDR3 contains 13 residues. Germline CDR1 VENAVY, CDR2 YDSYNSRV. The CDR3 DNA reads TGTGCCACCTGGGATAGGCGTGATGGGATCAAGACGTTT. This encodes CATWDRRDGIKTF.